This T cell receptor beta chain was obtained from a study of patients and donors after allogeneic stem cell transplantation. TCRdb reprocessed the RT-PCR reads via MiXCR and lists one record per CDR3 protein. The sample consists of 390,000 or so distinct CDR3 sequences, 16% of them appearing once. Trimming took off 5 bases at V and 1 base at J, with 11 bases between the two ends. The germline CDR1 and CDR2 sequences are MNHNS and SASEGT. The CDR3 is 14 amino acids. In its sample, this clonotype was seen a few times. The TCR was taken from a human donor who was either an allogeneic HSCT recipient or a stem cell or donor lymphocyte infusion donor (not recorded which). It is not recorded whose cells these are; they may come from a transplant donor. This sequence joins TRBV6-1 and TRBJ1-1, with D tentatively TRBD1 (5 bases). What was sequenced was blood, either unsorted or a sorted T cell fraction (not recorded which). The CDR3 here is CASSNGGKNTEAFF. The CDR3 DNA reads TGTGCCAGCAGTAACGGGGGGAAGAACACTGAAGCTTTCTTT.